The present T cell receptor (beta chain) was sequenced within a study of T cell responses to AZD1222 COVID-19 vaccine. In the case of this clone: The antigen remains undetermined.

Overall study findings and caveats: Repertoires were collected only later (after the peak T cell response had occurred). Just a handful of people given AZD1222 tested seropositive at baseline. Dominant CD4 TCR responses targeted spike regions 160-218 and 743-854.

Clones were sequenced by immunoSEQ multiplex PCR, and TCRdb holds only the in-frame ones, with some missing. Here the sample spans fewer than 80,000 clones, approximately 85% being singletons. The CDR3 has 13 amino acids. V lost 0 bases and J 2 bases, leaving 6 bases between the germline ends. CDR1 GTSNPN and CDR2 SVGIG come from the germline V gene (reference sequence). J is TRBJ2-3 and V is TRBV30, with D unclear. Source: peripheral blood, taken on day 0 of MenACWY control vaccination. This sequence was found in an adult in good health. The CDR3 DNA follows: TGTGCCTGGAGTGTTCTGGCCACAGATACGCAGTATTTT. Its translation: CAWSVLATDTQYF.